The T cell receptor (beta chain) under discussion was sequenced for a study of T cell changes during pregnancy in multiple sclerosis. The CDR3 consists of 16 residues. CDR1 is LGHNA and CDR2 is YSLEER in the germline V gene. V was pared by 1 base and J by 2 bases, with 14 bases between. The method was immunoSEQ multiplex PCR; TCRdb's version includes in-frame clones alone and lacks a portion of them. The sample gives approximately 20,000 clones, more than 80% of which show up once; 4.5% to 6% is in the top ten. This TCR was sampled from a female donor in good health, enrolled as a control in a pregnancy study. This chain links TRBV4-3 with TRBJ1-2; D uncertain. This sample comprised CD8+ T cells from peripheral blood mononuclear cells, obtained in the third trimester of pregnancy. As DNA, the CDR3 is TGCGCCAGCAGCCAAGTACCCGGCGGGTCGAACTATGGCTACACCTTC. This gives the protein CASSQVPGGSNYGYTF.